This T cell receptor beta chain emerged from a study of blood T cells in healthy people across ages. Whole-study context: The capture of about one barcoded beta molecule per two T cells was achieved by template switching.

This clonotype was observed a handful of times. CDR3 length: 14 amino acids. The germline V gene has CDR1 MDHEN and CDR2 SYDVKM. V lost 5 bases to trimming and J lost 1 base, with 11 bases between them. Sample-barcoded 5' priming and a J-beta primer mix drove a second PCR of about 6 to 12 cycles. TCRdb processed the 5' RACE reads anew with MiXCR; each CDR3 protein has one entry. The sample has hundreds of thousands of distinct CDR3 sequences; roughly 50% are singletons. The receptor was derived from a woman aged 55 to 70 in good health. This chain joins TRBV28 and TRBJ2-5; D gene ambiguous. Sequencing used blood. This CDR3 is CASSITSAQETQYF. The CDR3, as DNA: TGTGCCAGCAGTATCACATCAGCCCAAGAGACCCAGTACTTC.